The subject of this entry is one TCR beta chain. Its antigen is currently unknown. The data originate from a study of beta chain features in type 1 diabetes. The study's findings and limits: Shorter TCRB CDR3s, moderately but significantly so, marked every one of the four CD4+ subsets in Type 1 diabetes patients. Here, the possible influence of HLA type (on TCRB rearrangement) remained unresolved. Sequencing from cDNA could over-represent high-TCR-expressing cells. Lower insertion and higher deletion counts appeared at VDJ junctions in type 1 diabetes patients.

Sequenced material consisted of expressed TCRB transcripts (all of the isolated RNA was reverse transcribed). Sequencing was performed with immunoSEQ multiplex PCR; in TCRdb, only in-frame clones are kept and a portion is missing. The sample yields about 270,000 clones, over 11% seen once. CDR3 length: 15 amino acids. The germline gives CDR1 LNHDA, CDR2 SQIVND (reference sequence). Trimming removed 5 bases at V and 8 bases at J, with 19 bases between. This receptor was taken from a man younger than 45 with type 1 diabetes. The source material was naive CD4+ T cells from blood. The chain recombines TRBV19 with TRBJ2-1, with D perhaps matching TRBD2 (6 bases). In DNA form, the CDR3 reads TGTGCCAGTAGTTCGGGCGGGACCTCGGACCATGAGCAGTTCTTC. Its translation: CASSSGGTSDHEQFF.